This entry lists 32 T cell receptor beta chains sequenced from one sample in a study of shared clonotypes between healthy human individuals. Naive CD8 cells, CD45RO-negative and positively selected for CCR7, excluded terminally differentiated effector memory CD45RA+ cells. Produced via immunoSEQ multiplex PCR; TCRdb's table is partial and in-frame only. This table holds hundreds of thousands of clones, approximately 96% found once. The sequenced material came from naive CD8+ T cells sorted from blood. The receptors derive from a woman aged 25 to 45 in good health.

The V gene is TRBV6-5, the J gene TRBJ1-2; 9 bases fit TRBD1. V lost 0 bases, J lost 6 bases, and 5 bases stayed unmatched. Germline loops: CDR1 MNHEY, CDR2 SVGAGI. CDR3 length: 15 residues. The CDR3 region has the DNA TGTGCCAGCAGTTACTCGATAGGGACAGGGAATGGCTACACCTTC. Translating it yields CASSYSIGTGNGYTF.

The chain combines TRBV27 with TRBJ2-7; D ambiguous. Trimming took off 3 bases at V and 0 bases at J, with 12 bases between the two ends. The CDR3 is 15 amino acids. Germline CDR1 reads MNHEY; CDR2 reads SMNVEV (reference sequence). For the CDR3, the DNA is TGTGCCAGCAGTTTGGCTCTCCATACCTCCTACGAGCAGTACTTC. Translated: CASSLALHTSYEQYF.

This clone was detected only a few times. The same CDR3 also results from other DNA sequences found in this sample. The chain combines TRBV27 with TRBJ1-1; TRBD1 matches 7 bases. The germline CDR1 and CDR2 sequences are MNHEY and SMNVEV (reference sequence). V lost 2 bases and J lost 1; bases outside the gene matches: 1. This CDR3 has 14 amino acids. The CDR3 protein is CASSLRQGNTEAFF. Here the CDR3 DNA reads TGTGCCAGCAGTTTAAGACAGGGGAACACTGAAGCTTTCTTT.

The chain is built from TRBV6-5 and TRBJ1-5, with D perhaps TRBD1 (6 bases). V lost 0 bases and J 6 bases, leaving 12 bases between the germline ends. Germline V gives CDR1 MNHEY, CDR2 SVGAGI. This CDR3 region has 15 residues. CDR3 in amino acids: CASSYSQGSGQPQHF. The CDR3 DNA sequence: TGTGCCAGCAGTTACTCACAGGGTTCCGGTCAGCCCCAGCATTTT.

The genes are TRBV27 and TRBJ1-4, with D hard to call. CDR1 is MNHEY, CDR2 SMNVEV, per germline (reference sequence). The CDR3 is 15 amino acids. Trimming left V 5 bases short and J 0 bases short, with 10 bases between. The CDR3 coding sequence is TGTGCCAGCAGTCCGCTACACTCAACTAATGAAAAACTGTTTTTT. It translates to CASSPLHSTNEKLFF.

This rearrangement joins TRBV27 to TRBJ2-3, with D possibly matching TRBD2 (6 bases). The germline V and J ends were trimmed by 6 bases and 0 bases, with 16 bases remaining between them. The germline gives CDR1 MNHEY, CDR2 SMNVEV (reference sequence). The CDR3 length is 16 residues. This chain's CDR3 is CASRPHSGTSTDTQYF. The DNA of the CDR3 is TGTGCCAGCAGACCCCATAGCGGAACTAGCACAGATACGCAGTATTTT.

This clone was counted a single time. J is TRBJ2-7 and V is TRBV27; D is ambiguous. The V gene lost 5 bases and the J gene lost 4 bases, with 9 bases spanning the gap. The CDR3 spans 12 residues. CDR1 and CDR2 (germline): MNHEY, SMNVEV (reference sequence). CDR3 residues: CASSHWRYEQYF. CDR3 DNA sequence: TGTGCCAGCAGTCATTGGCGGTACGAGCAGTACTTC.

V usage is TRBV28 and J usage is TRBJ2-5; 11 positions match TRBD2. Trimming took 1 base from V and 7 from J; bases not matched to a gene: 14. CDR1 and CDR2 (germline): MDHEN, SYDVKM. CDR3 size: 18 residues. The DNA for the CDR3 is TGTGCCAGCAGTTTATTAGTCGCGGGACTAGCGGTGGCAGGGACCCAGTACTTC. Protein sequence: CASSLLVAGLAVAGTQYF.

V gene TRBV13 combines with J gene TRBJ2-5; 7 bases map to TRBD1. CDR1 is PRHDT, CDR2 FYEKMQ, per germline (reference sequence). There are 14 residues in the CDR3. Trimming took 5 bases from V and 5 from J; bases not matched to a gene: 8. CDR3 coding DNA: TGTGCCAGCAGCACCAGACAGGGTAGGGAGACCCAGTACTTC. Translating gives CASSTRQGRETQYF.

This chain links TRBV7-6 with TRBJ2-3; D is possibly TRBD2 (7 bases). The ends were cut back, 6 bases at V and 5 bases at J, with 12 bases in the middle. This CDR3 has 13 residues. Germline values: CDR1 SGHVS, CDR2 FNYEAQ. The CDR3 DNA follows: TGTGCCAGCAGGCCGAGGGGGGGAGATACGCAGTATTTT. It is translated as CASRPRGGDTQYF.

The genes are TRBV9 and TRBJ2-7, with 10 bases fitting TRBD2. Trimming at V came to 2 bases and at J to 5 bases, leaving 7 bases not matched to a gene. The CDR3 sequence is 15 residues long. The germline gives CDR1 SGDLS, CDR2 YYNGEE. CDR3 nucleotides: TGTGCCAGCAGCGTGAGCGGGAGGGCCGCGGACGAGCAGTACTTC. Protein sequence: CASSVSGRAADEQYF.

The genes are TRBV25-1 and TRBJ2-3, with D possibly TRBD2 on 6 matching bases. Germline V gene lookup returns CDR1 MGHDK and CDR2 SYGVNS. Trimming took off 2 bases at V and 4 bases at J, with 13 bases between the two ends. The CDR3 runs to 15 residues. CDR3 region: CASSEPGVSADTQYF. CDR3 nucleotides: TGTGCCAGCAGTGAACCGGGAGTTAGTGCAGATACGCAGTATTTT.

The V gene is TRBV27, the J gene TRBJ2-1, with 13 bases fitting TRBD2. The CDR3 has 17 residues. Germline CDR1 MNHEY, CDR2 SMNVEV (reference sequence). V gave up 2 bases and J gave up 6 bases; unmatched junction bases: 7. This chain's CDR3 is CASSLGAGTSGVNEQFF. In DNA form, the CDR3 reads TGTGCCAGCAGTTTAGGAGCGGGGACTAGCGGGGTCAATGAGCAGTTCTTC.

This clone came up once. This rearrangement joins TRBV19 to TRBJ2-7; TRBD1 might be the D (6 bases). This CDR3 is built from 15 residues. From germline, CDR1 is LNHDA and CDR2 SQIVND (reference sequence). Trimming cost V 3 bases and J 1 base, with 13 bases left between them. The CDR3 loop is CASSMERDKSYEQYF. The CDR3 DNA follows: TGTGCCAGTAGTATGGAGAGGGACAAATCCTACGAGCAGTACTTC. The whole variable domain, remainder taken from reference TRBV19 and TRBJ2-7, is DGGITQSPKYLFRKEGQNVTLSCEQNLNHDAMYWYRQDPGQGLRLIYYSQIVNDFQKGDIAEGYSVSREKKESFPLTVTSAQKNPTAFYLCASSMERDKSYEQYFGPGTRLTVT.

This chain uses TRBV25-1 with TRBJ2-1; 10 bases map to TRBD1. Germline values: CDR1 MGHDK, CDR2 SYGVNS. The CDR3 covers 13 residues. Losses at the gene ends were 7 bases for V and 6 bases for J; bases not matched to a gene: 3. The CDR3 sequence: CASTGTGVNEQFF. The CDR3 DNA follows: TGTGCCAGCACTGGGACAGGGGTCAATGAGCAGTTCTTC.

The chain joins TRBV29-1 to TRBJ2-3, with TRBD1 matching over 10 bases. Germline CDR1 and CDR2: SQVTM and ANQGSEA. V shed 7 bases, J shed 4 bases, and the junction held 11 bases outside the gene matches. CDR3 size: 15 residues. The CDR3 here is CSADPDRGRADTQYF. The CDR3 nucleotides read TGCAGCGCCGACCCCGACAGGGGGCGCGCAGATACGCAGTATTTT.

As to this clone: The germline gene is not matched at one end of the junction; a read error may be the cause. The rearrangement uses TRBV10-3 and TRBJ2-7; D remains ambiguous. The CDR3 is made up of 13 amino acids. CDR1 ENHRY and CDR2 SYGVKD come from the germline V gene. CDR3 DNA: TGTGCCATCTGTGACTTACAAACCTACGAGCAGTACTTC. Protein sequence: CAICDLQTYEQYF.

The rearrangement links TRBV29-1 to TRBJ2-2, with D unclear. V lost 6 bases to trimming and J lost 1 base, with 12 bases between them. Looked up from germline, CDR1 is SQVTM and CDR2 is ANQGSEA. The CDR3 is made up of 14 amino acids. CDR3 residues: CSVQVGLNTGELFF. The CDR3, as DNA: TGCAGCGTCCAAGTCGGCCTGAACACCGGGGAGCTGTTTTTT.

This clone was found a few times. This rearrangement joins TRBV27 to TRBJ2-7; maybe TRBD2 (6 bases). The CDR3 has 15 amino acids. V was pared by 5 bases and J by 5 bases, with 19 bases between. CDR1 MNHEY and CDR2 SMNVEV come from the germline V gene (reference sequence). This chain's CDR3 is CASSQTGLRVDEQYF. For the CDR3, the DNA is TGTGCCAGCAGTCAAACGGGACTTAGGGTAGACGAGCAGTACTTC.

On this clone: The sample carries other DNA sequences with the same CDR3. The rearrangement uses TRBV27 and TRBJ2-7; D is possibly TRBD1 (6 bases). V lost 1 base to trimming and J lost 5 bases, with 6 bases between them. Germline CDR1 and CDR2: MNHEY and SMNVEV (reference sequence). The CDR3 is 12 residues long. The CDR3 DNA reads TGTGCCAGCAGTTTATGGGGGCACGAGCAGTACTTC. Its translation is CASSLWGHEQYF.

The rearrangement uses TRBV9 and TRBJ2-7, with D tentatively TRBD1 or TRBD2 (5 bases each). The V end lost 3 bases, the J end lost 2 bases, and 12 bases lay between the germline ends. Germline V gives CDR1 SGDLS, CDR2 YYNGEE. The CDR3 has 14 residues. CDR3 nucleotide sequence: TGTGCCAGCAGCGACCGGGACGTCCCCTACGAGCAGTACTTC. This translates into CASSDRDVPYEQYF.

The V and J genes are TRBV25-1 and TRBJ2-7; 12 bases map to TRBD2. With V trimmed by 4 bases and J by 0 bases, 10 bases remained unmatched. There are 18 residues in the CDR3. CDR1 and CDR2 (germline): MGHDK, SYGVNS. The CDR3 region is CASSGRGLAGRSSYEQYF. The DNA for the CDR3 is TGTGCCAGCAGTGGACGTGGACTAGCGGGAAGGAGCTCCTACGAGCAGTACTTC.

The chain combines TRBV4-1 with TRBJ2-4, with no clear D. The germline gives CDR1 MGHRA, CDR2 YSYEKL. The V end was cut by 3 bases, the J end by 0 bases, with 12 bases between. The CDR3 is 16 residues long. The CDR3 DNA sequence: TGCGCCAGCAGCCAGCCTGACTGGCTAGCCAAAAACATTCAGTACTTC. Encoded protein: CASSQPDWLAKNIQYF.

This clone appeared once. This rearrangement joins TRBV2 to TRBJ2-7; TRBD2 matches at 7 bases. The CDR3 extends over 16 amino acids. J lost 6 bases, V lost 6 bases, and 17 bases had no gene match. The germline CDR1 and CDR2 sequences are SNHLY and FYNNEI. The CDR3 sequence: CASSARRDYGTIEQYF. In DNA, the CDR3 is TGTGCCAGCAGCGCACGACGTGACTACGGGACTATCGAGCAGTACTTC.

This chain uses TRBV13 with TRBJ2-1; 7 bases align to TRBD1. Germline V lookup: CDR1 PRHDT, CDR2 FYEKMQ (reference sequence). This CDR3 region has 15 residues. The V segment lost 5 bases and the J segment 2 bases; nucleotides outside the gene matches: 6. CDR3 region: CASSNTGATYNEQFF. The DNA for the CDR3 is TGTGCCAGCAGCAACACAGGGGCTACCTACAATGAGCAGTTCTTC.

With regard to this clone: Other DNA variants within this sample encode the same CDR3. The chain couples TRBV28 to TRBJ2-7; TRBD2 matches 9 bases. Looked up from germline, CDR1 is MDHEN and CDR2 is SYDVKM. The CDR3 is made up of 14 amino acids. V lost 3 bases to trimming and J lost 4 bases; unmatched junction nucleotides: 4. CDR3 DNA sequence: TGTGCCAGCAGTTTCCTTAGCGGGAGTTACGAGCAGTACTTC. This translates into CASSFLSGSYEQYF.

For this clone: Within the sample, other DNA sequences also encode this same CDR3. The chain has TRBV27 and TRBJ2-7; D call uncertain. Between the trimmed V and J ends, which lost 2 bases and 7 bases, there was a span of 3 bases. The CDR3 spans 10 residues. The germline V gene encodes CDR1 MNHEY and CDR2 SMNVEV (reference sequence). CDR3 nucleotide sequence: TGTGCCAGCAGTTTAAGGGAGCAGTACTTC. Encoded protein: CASSLREQYF.

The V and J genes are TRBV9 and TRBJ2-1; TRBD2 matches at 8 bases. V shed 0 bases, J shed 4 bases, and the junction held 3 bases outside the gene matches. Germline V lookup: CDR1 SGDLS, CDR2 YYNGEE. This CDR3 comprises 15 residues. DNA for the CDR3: TGTGCCAGCAGCGTAGGGGGCGGGAGGTACAATGAGCAGTTCTTC. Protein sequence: CASSVGGGRYNEQFF.

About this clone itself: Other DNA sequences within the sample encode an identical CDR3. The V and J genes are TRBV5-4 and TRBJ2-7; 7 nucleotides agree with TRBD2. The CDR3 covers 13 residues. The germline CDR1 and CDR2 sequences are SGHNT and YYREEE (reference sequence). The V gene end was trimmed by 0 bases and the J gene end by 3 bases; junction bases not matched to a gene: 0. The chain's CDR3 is CASSLGGGYEQYF. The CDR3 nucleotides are TGTGCCAGCAGCTTGGGCGGGGGCTACGAGCAGTACTTC.

The CDR3 bases are TGCGCCAGCAGCCGGAACCCGGGACTAGAGCTTCACGAGCAGTACTTC. Its protein is CASSRNPGLELHEQYF. The chain employs TRBV5-1 and TRBJ2-7, with 8 bases fitting TRBD2. Germline-derived CDR1 and CDR2 are SGHRS and YFSETQ. The junction had 14 bases not matched to a gene; V was cut back by 4 bases and J by 5 bases. The CDR3 length is 16 residues.

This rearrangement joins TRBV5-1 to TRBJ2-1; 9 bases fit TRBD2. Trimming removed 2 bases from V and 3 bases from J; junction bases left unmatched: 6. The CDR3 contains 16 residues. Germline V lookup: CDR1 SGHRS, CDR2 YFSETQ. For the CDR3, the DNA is TGCGCCAGCAGCTTCCCACTAGCGGGCCACTACAATGAGCAGTTCTTC. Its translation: CASSFPLAGHYNEQFF. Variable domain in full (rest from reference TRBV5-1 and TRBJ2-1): KAGVTQTPRYLIKTRGQQVTLSCSPISGHRSVSWYQQTPGQGLQFLFEYFSETQRNKGNFPGRFSGRQFSNSRSEMNVSTLELGDSALYLCASSFPLAGHYNEQFFGPGTRLTVL.

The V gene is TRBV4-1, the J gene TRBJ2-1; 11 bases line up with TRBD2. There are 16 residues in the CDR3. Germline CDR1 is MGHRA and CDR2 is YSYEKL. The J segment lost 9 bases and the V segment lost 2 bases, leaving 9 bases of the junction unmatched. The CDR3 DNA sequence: TGCGCCAGCAGCCAATCGGTAGCGGGAGGGCCAAGTGAGCAGTTCTTC. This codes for CASSQSVAGGPSEQFF.